The 19 T cell receptor beta chains in this list originate from one sample, sequenced in a study of blood T cell repertoires in COVID-19. Measured with immunoSEQ multiplex PCR; TCRdb has only the in-frame clones, and not every one. This sample yields 85,000 to 110,000 clones, of which about 85% are seen a single time; approximately 3.1% belongs to the top ten. Sequenced material: peripheral blood. These receptors were taken from a man aged 50-60 years in a cohort sampled during active COVID-19.

The gene calls are TRBV7-6 and TRBJ2-1, with TRBD1 matching 9 bases. The germline V gene encodes CDR1 SGHVS and CDR2 FNYEAQ. The junction had 10 bases not matched to a gene; V was cut back by 4 bases and J by 6 bases. The CDR3 covers 16 residues. The CDR3 DNA sequence: TGTGCCAGCAGCTCCAATCCGGGACAGGGTGTCAATGAGCAGTTCTTC. Its protein product is CASSSNPGQGVNEQFF.

The gene calls are TRBV11-2 and TRBJ1-2; possibly TRBD1 for D (5 bases). CDR3 length equals 16 residues. From germline, CDR1 is SGHAT and CDR2 FQNNGV. V lost 4 bases to trimming and J lost 1 base, with 16 bases between them. The CDR3 nucleotides read TGTGCCAGCAGCTCCTCGGGGGGAGCTCATAACTATGGCTACACCTTC. It specifies CASSSSGGAHNYGYTF.

This clone was seen only once. CDR3 residues: CASSLETGGAYGYTF. The CDR3, as DNA: TGTGCCAGCAGCTTAGAGACAGGGGGCGCTTATGGCTACACCTTC. The chain has TRBV11-3 and TRBJ1-2; 10 bases match TRBD1. The CDR3 runs to 15 residues. V shed 0 bases, J shed 5 bases, and the junction held 3 bases outside the gene matches. Germline V gene lookup returns CDR1 SGHNT and CDR2 YENEEA.

Concerning this clone: Additional DNA sequences in this sample encode the identical CDR3. The chain carries TRBV5-1 and TRBJ2-3; 7 bases align to TRBD1. The V and J ends lost 0 bases and 3 bases, in that order; junction bases with no gene match: 1. The CDR3 covers 14 residues. Per germline, CDR1 SGHRS and CDR2 YFSETQ. CDR3 sequence reads: CASSLGGQTDTQYF. For the CDR3, the DNA is TGCGCCAGCAGCTTGGGGGGACAGACAGATACGCAGTATTTT.

The rearrangement uses TRBV15 and TRBJ2-7, with a possible D match to TRBD1 (6 bases). Trimming cost V 1 base and J 2 bases, with 12 bases left between them. Germline loops: CDR1 LNHNV, CDR2 YYDKDF (reference sequence). The length of the CDR3 is 15 residues. This CDR3 is CATSRGATGAYEQYV. In DNA form, the CDR3 reads TGTGCCACCAGCAGAGGGGCGACAGGAGCCTACGAGCAGTACGTC.

CDR3 DNA: TGTGCCAGCAGGACTGGACAGGGTTCAAACGAGCAGTACGTC. Amino acid sequence: CASRTGQGSNEQYV. V is TRBV2 and J is TRBJ2-7; 8 bases agree with TRBD1. Germline values: CDR1 SNHLY, CDR2 FYNNEI. With V trimmed by 6 bases and J by 5 bases, 9 bases remained unmatched. This CDR3 region has 14 residues.

The rearrangement joins TRBV4-1 to TRBJ1-4, with unresolved D. This CDR3 region has 14 residues. Between the trimmed V and J ends, which lost 6 bases and 7 bases, there was a span of 15 bases. Per germline, CDR1 MGHRA and CDR2 YSYEKL. The CDR3 spells CASSRGEAGEKLFF. CDR3 DNA sequence: TGCGCCAGCAGTCGTGGGGAGGCGGGTGAAAAACTGTTTTTT.

The rearrangement links TRBV5-1 to TRBJ1-1, with 7 bases matching TRBD1. Germline V CDR1 and CDR2: SGHRS, YFSETQ. J lost 3 bases, V lost 0 bases, and 2 bases had no gene match. The length of the CDR3 is 14 residues. CDR3 sequence: CASSLAGGYTEAFF. The DNA of the CDR3 is TGCGCCAGCAGCTTGGCAGGGGGATACACTGAAGCTTTCTTT.

This clone was counted between two and nine times. The chain employs TRBV7-6 and TRBJ1-3; the D is unclear. The germline V gene encodes CDR1 SGHVS and CDR2 FNYEAQ. There are 15 residues in the CDR3. V was pared by 5 bases and J by 0 bases, with 11 bases between. CDR3 in DNA: TGTGCCAGCAGCCTGACATCAGGCTCTGGAAACACCATATATTTT. Protein: CASSLTSGSGNTIYF.

V gene TRBV28 combines with J gene TRBJ2-1, with D possibly being TRBD1 (5 bases). This CDR3 spans 15 amino acids. CDR1 and CDR2 (germline): MDHEN, SYDVKM. The V end was cut by 7 bases, the J end by 6 bases, with 19 bases between. DNA for the CDR3: TGTGCCAGCACCCCGTGGACAACCAAAGGCAATGAGCAGTTCTTC. The encoded protein is CASTPWTTKGNEQFF.

The chain employs TRBV5-1 and TRBJ2-6; 7 bases are shared with TRBD2. This CDR3 comprises 18 residues. Per germline, CDR1 SGHRS and CDR2 YFSETQ. With V trimmed by 1 base and J by 0 bases, 7 bases remained unmatched. For the CDR3, the DNA is TGCGCCAGCAGCTTGTGGGGGGGTTTCGACTCTGGGGCCAACGTCCTGACTTTC. Amino acids: CASSLWGGFDSGANVLTF. Together with reference TRBV5-1 and TRBJ2-6, the CDR3 gives the full variable domain: KAGVTQTPRYLIKTRGQQVTLSCSPISGHRSVSWYQQTPGQGLQFLFEYFSETQRNKGNFPGRFSGRQFSNSRSEMNVSTLELGDSALYLCASSLWGGFDSGANVLTFGAGSRLTVL.

The chain joins TRBV6-5 to TRBJ2-7, with D possibly being TRBD1 (7 bases). Germline CDR1 reads MNHEY; CDR2 reads SVGAGI. V gave up 11 bases and J gave up 4 bases, with 9 bases separating them. The CDR3 runs to 10 residues. This chain's CDR3 is CAQGGYEQYV. In DNA form, the CDR3 reads TGTGCCCAGGGGGGATACGAGCAGTACGTC.

The rearrangement links TRBV4-1 to TRBJ2-1, with 16 positions matching TRBD2. This CDR3 contains 17 residues. Germline trimming cut 2 bases from V and 9 bases from J; bases unmatched to any gene: 7. The germline V gene encodes CDR1 MGHRA and CDR2 YSYEKL. The CDR3, as DNA: TGCGCCAGCAGCCAAACCCAGGGACTAGCGGGGGGGGCTGAGCAGTTCTTC. This codes for CASSQTQGLAGGAEQFF.

V and J are TRBV24-1 and TRBJ1-1; TRBD1 aligns across 12 bases. Germline V gene lookup returns CDR1 KGHDR and CDR2 SFDVKD. This CDR3 contains 16 residues. V shed 2 bases and J 3 bases; nucleotides not matched to a gene: 3. CDR3 loop: CATSDSGTGGYTEAFF. Here the CDR3 DNA reads TGTGCCACCAGTGATTCCGGGACAGGGGGCTACACTGAAGCTTTCTTT.

In this sample, this clone turned up a few times. The chain combines TRBV14 with TRBJ1-6; D gene ambiguous. The V end was cut by 4 bases, the J end by 10 bases, with 17 bases between. The CDR3 covers 15 residues. CDR1 is SGHDN and CDR2 is FVKESK in the germline V gene. The chain's CDR3 is CASSPVGGISSPLHF. DNA for the CDR3: TGTGCCAGCAGCCCAGTAGGAGGGATATCGTCACCCCTCCACTTT.

The chain has TRBV29-1 and TRBJ1-4; 7 bases match TRBD1. From germline, CDR1 is SQVTM and CDR2 ANQGSEA. J gave up 5 bases and V 7 bases, and 10 bases lay outside the gene matches. The CDR3 spans 14 residues. The CDR3 loop is CSERHGTANEKLFF. The DNA of the CDR3 is TGCAGCGAACGTCACGGGACAGCAAATGAAAAACTGTTTTTT.

This rearrangement joins TRBV9 to TRBJ2-3; 10 nucleotides agree with TRBD2. The CDR3 consists of 15 residues. In germline, CDR1 is SGDLS, CDR2 YYNGEE. V lost 3 bases, J lost 6 bases, and 7 bases stayed unmatched. CDR3 nucleotides: TGTGCCAGCAGCGCCCTCGGGACTAGCGTCGATACGCAGTATTTT. Translating gives CASSALGTSVDTQYF.

The V and J genes are TRBV7-6 and TRBJ2-3; 9 bases line up with TRBD2. V lost 2 bases to trimming and J lost 2 bases; unmatched junction nucleotides: 8. CDR1 is SGHVS and CDR2 is FNYEAQ in the germline V gene. The CDR3 is made up of 17 amino acids. CDR3 loop: CASSLRGSGGYTDTQYF. CDR3 sequence (DNA): TGTGCCAGCAGCTTAAGAGGTAGCGGGGGTTACACAGATACGCAGTATTTT.

The chain combines TRBV5-1 with TRBJ1-1, with D unclear. This CDR3 spans 13 amino acids. Trimming removed 0 bases from V and 11 bases from J, with 14 bases in between. Per the germline V gene, CDR1 is SGHRS and CDR2 is YFSETQ. CDR3 protein: CASSLEASFEAFF. The DNA of the CDR3 is TGCGCCAGCAGCTTGGAAGCGAGCTTTGAGGCTTTCTTT.